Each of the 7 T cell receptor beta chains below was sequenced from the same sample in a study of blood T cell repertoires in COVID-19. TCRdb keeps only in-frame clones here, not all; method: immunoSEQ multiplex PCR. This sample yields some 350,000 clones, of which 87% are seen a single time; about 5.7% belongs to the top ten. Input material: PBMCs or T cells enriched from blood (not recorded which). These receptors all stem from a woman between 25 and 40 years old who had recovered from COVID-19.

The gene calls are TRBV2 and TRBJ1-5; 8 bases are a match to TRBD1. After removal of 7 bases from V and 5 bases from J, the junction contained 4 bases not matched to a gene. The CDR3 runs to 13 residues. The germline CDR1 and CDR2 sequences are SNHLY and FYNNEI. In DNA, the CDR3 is TGTGCCAGCAACCTACAGGGGGATCAGCCCCAGCATTTT. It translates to CASNLQGDQPQHF.

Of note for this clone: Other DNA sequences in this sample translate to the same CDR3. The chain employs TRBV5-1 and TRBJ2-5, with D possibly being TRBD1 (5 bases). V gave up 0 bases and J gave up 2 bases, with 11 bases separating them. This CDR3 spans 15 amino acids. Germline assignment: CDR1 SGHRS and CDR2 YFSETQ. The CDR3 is CASSLVAGRQETQYF. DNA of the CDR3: TGCGCCAGCAGCTTGGTGGCAGGGCGACAAGAGACCCAGTACTTC.

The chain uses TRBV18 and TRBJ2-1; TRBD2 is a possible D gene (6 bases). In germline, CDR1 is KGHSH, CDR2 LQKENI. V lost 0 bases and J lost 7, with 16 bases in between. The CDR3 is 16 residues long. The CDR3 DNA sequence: TGTGCCAGCTCACCACCACCTGGGACTGGGAGGAATGAGCAGTTCTTC. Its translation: CASSPPPGTGRNEQFF.

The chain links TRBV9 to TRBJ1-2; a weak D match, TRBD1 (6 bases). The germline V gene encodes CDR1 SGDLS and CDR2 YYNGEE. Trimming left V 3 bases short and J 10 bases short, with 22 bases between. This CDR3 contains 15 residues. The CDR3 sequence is CASSAAAGRGVAYTF. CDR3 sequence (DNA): TGTGCCAGCAGCGCGGCCGCCGGCAGGGGAGTAGCCTACACCTTC.

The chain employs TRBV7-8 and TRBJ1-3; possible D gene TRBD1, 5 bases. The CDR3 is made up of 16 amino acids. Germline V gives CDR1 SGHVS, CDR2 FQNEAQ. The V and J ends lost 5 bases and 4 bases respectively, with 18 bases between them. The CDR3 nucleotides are TGTGCCAGCAGCCAGCGGGACCCCTGGTTCGGAAACACCATATATTTT. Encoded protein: CASSQRDPWFGNTIYF.

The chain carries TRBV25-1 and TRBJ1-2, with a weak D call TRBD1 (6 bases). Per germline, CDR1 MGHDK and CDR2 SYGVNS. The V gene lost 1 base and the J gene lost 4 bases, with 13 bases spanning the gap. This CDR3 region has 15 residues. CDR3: CASSEFGGLAYGYTF. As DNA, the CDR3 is TGTGCCAGCAGTGAATTCGGGGGGCTCGCCTATGGCTACACCTTC.

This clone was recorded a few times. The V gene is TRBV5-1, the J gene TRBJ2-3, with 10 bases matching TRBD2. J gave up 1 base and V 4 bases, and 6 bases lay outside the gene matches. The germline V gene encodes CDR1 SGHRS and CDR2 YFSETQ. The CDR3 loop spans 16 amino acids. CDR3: CASSRIAGGGTDTQYF. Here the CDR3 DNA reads TGCGCCAGCAGCCGAATAGCGGGGGGAGGCACAGATACGCAGTATTTT.